A single sample is the source of the 20 T cell receptor beta chains below, sequenced in a study of CD8+ T cells in alopecia areata. RNA was isolated and reverse transcribed to cDNA, the sequencing template. Assay used: immunoSEQ multiplex PCR; TCRdb lists only in-frame clones, some missing. The sample lists roughly 200,000 clones; around two fifths were seen once. The treatment here: oral pan-JAK inhibitor, 5-10 mg twice daily. Sample: CD4+ T cells sorted from blood, taken at roughly week 38, from a patient treated with tofacitinib. The source of these receptors is a human donor with alopecia areata.

The chain is built from TRBV23-1 and TRBJ2-4; D is perhaps TRBD1 or TRBD2 (5 bases each). TRBV23-1 is annotated as an ORF whose role is uncertain. Trimming pared 1 base from V and 1 base from J, leaving 11 bases between. The CDR3 has 16 residues. The CDR3, as DNA: TGCGCCAGCAGTCAATGGTTCGAGGGGGCCAAAAACATTCAGTACTTC. It codes for CASSQWFEGAKNIQYF.

This clone was detected only once. The chain is built from TRBV7-2 and TRBJ1-5; D possibly corresponds to TRBD1 (5 bases). Germline V CDR1 and CDR2: SGHTA, FQGNSA. Trimming removed 1 base from V and 7 bases from J, with 8 bases in between. CDR3 size: 13 residues. This chain's CDR3 is CASSLVRGQPQHF. The CDR3 DNA reads TGTGCCAGCAGCTTAGTGCGGGGCCAGCCCCAGCATTTT.

This clone was seen only a few times. The V call is TRBV5-1, the J call TRBJ2-7, with TRBD1 matching 8 bases. Germline V lookup: CDR1 SGHRS, CDR2 YFSETQ. CDR3 length: 15 residues. V lost 4 bases to trimming and J lost 1 base; unmatched junction nucleotides: 7. The chain's CDR3 is CASSTRTGPSYEQYF. CDR3 bases: TGCGCCAGCAGCACACGGACAGGGCCTTCCTACGAGCAGTACTTC. The full variable domain, in which reference TRBV5-1 and TRBJ2-7 provide the parts outside the CDR3, is KAGVTQTPRYLIKTRGQQVTLSCSPISGHRSVSWYQQTPGQGLQFLFEYFSETQRNKGNFPGRFSGRQFSNSRSEMNVSTLELGDSALYLCASSTRTGPSYEQYFGPGTRLTVT.

There are a few counts of this clone. The chain joins TRBV7-2 to TRBJ2-5, with a possible D match to TRBD1 (6 bases). This CDR3 is 14 amino acids long. With 3 bases removed from V and 0 bases from J, the gap between germline ends came to 8 bases. The germline V gene has CDR1 SGHTA and CDR2 FQGNSA. CDR3: CASSFDRYQETQYF. CDR3 DNA: TGTGCCAGCAGCTTCGACAGGTACCAAGAGACCCAGTACTTC. Together with reference TRBV7-2 and TRBJ2-5, the CDR3 gives the full variable domain: GAGVSQSPSNKVTEKGKDVELRCDPISGHTALYWYRQSLGQGLEFLIYFQGNSAPDKSGLPSDRFSAERTGGSVSTLTIQRTQQEDSAVYLCASSFDRYQETQYFGPGTRLLVL.

This rearrangement joins TRBV6-1 to TRBJ2-7, with D unresolved. Germline V gene sequence: CDR1 MNHNS, CDR2 SASEGT. The ends were cut back, 7 bases at V and 3 bases at J, with 4 bases in the middle. The CDR3 totals 10 residues. CDR3 in amino acids: CASNHYEQYF. The CDR3 DNA reads as TGTGCCAGCAACCACTACGAGCAGTACTTC.

The chain carries TRBV29-1 and TRBJ2-5; D gene unclear. This CDR3 is built from 11 residues. Germline values: CDR1 SQVTM, CDR2 ANQGSEA. Deletions cut 0 bases from V and 5 bases from J, with 4 bases between. CDR3 residues: CSVEDEETQYF. In nucleotides, the CDR3 is TGCAGCGTTGAAGATGAGGAGACCCAGTACTTC.

This chain joins TRBV6-5 and TRBJ1-1; D unclear. Germline assignment: CDR1 MNHEY and CDR2 SVGAGI. V was clipped by 7 bases and J by 6 bases, with 18 bases between them. The CDR3 consists of 14 residues. The CDR3 sequence is CASTPLELGAEAFF. DNA for the CDR3: TGTGCCAGCACCCCCCTCGAATTGGGTGCTGAAGCTTTCTTT.

This clone was counted a few times. V and J are TRBV13 and TRBJ2-3, with TRBD2 matching 8 bases. CDR1 is PRHDT, CDR2 FYEKMQ, per germline (reference sequence). The CDR3 is 17 amino acids. With 1 base clipped from V and 2 bases from J, the junction kept 8 bases outside the gene matches. This CDR3 reads CASSLALSGRFTDTQYF. Here the CDR3 DNA reads TGTGCCAGCAGCTTAGCGTTGAGCGGGAGATTCACAGATACGCAGTATTTT.

This clone came up a few times. The V gene is TRBV28, the J gene TRBJ1-1; D ambiguous. With 6 bases removed from V and 6 bases from J, the gap between germline ends came to 17 bases. Looked up from germline, CDR1 is MDHEN and CDR2 is SYDVKM. This CDR3 spans 14 amino acids. The CDR3 DNA follows: TGTGCCAGCAGCTCCCGACAAGCTCGAGCTGAAGCTTTCTTT. This codes for CASSSRQARAEAFF.

This clone came up a few times. The DNA for the CDR3 is TGTGCCAGCAGCCCCGGGACGGCGGCTGGAAACACCATATATTTT. Its translation is CASSPGTAAGNTIYF. The chain carries TRBV7-8 and TRBJ1-3; maybe TRBD1 (5 bases). The CDR3 extends over 15 amino acids. Trimming took off 5 bases at V and 2 bases at J, with 13 bases between the two ends. The germline gives CDR1 SGHVS, CDR2 FQNEAQ.

The CDR3 spells CASSLATVNQPQHF. The DNA for the CDR3 is TGTGCCAGCAGCTTGGCTACAGTCAATCAGCCCCAGCATTTT. The chain couples TRBV5-4 to TRBJ1-5; no reliable D call. V was shortened by 0 bases and J by 3 bases, with 7 bases between the two germline ends. The CDR3 length is 14 residues. The germline V gene encodes CDR1 SGHNT and CDR2 YYREEE (reference sequence). The full variable domain, in which reference TRBV5-4 and TRBJ1-5 provide the parts outside the CDR3, is ETGVTQSPTHLIKTRGQQVTLRCSSQSGHNTVSWYQQALGQGPQFIFQYYREEENGRGNFPPRFSGLQFPNYSSELNVNALELDDSALYLCASSLATVNQPQHFGDGTRLSIL.

V and J are TRBV7-2 and TRBJ2-1; maybe TRBD2 (5 bases). The CDR3 extends over 15 amino acids. Per the germline V gene, CDR1 is SGHTA and CDR2 is FQGNSA. V gave up 5 bases and J gave up 7 bases, with 18 bases separating them. CDR3 coding DNA: TGTGCCAGCAGCCCGATAGCCAGCGGCAGGAATGAGCAGTTCTTC. Translated, it gives CASSPIASGRNEQFF.

This clone was recorded a few times. The chain links TRBV29-1 to TRBJ2-7, with a possible D match to TRBD2 (6 bases). Germline CDR1 SQVTM, CDR2 ANQGSEA. CDR3 length equals 11 residues. Trimming took 5 bases from V and 7 from J, leaving 12 bases between them. CDR3 DNA: TGCAGCGTTCTGCAGGCGGGGGAGCAGTACTTC. This sequence encodes CSVLQAGEQYF.

This clone has just a few counts. The chain has TRBV6-5 and TRBJ2-5; 7 bases line up with TRBD1. The CDR3 runs 14 residues. V was pared by 5 bases and J by 1 base, with 4 bases of the junction left unmatched. Germline V gives CDR1 MNHEY, CDR2 SVGAGI. For the CDR3, the DNA is TGTGCCAGCAGTCGCGACAGGGTCCAAGAGACCCAGTACTTC. Its translation is CASSRDRVQETQYF.

This clone has a handful of counts. This chain connects TRBV28 to TRBJ1-4; no reliable D call. The CDR3 runs to 10 residues. V was pared by 9 bases and J by 5 bases, with 4 bases between. The germline CDR1 and CDR2 sequences are MDHEN and SYDVKM. The CDR3, as DNA: TGTGCCAGTTCAAATGAAAAACTGTTTTTT. Translation: CASSNEKLFF.

The chain recombines TRBV27 with TRBJ2-2, with D tentatively TRBD1 or TRBD2 (5 bases each). The CDR3 extends over 14 amino acids. CDR1 and CDR2 (germline): MNHEY, SMNVEV (reference sequence). V shed 7 bases and J shed 4 bases, with 13 bases lying between them. The CDR3, as DNA: TGTGCCAGCACTGTTAGAGGGGTCACCGGGGAGCTGTTTTTT. Protein sequence: CASTVRGVTGELFF.

The genes are TRBV6-1 and TRBJ1-5; D is unresolved. Germline CDR1 MNHNS, CDR2 SASEGT. The CDR3 contains 14 residues. V lost 5 bases and J 2 bases, leaving 10 bases between the germline ends. Here the CDR3 reads CASSRVPRNQPQHF. CDR3 bases: TGTGCCAGCAGTCGAGTTCCGCGCAATCAGCCCCAGCATTTT.

This chain links TRBV9 with TRBJ2-5, with D possibly called TRBD1 or TRBD2 (5 bases each). Germline CDR1 SGDLS, CDR2 YYNGEE. V was cut by 3 bases and J by 2 bases, with 17 bases left in between. This CDR3 is built from 16 residues. The CDR3 loop reads CASSAGPGRRQETQYF. The DNA of the CDR3 is TGTGCCAGCAGCGCCGGTCCGGGGCGGAGGCAAGAGACCCAGTACTTC.

This clone was observed many times. The J gene is TRBJ2-6, the V gene TRBV5-8; D is possibly TRBD1 (5 bases). The V end lost 4 bases, the J end lost 2 bases, and 13 bases lay between the germline ends. Germline assignment: CDR1 SGHTS and CDR2 YDEGEE. The CDR3 covers 16 residues. As DNA, the CDR3 is TGTGCCAGCAGCCGTACAGGATACGCTGGGGCCAACGTCCTGACTTTC. Its protein is CASSRTGYAGANVLTF.

This clone was seen more than once but under ten times. This chain uses TRBV7-2 with TRBJ2-3, with D possibly matching TRBD2 (6 bases). This CDR3 is 14 amino acids long. The V end lost 3 bases, the J end lost 3 bases, and 10 bases lay between the germline ends. Germline V CDR1 and CDR2: SGHTA, FQGNSA. CDR3 in DNA: TGTGCCAGCAGCTTTTCGGGAGCAACAGATACGCAGTATTTT. This sequence encodes CASSFSGATDTQYF.